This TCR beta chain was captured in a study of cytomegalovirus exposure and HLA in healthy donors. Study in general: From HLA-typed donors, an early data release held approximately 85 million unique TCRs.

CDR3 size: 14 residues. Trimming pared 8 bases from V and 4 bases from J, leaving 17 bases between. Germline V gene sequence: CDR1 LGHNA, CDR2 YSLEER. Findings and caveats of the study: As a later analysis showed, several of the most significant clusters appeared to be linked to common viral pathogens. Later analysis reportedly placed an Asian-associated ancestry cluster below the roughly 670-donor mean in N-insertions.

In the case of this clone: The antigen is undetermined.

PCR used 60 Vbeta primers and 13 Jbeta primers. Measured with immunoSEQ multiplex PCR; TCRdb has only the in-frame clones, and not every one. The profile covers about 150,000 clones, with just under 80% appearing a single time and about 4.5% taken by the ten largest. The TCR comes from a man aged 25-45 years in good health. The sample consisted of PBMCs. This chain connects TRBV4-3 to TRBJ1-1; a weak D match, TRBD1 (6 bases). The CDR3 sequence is CASAADSRGTEAFF. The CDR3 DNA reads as TGCGCCAGCGCCGCGGACAGTCGGGGCACTGAAGCTTTCTTT.